This T cell receptor (beta chain) was identified in a study of T cells in Graves' hyperthyroidism and ophthalmopathy. Only a few counts were recorded for this clonotype. The germline CDR1 and CDR2 sequences are PRHDT and FYEKMQ (reference sequence). This CDR3 region has 18 residues. The V end lost 2 bases, the J end lost 0 bases, and 14 bases lay between the germline ends. The source material, RNA transcripts, was used to amplify TCR beta CDR3 regions. When the TCR CDR3 underwent first-round RT-PCR, the HTBI primer set was used. TCRdb re-derived calls from the multiplex PCR reads in MiXCR, one entry per CDR3 protein. The sample has nearly 600,000 distinct CDR3 sequences; 14% are singletons.

Sequenced material: blood. The sequence was collected from a woman under 30 with Graves' ophthalmopathy. V gene TRBV13 combines with J gene TRBJ2-6; weak D call: TRBD1 (5 bases). The CDR3 DNA sequence: TGTGCCAGCAGCTTATCAGGGTCCCTTGTCTCTGGGGCCAACGTCCTGACTTTC. This codes for CASSLSGSLVSGANVLTF.